A single sample is the source of the 31 T cell receptor beta chains below, sequenced in a study of shared clonotypes between healthy human individuals. The repertoire was sequenced with immunoSEQ multiplex PCR; TCRdb's copy has only in-frame clones and lacks some. The sample lists 2 million to 2.5 million clones, just over 90% seen once, with under 0.45% in the top ten. Sequences were obtained from naive CD4+ T cells from PBMCs. The sample's subset: CD45RA+ positively selected. These receptors were obtained from a young man in good health. Some clones in this sample may be carry-over from other donors' samples.

The J gene is TRBJ2-3, the V gene TRBV6-1; D not certain. This CDR3 is 17 amino acids long. CDR1 MNHNS and CDR2 SASEGT come from the germline V gene. V was pared by 3 bases and J by 2 bases, with 18 bases between. Here the CDR3 DNA reads TGTGCCAGCAGTGACTTGGCCTACCCCGACCTCACAGATACGCAGTATTTT. It translates to CASSDLAYPDLTDTQYF.

This chain links TRBV6-5 with TRBJ1-4, with a tentative D call TRBD1 (5 bases). Trimming removed 10 bases from V and 8 bases from J, with 14 bases in between. The CDR3 is 12 amino acids. CDR1 is MNHEY and CDR2 is SVGAGI in the germline V gene. The CDR3 DNA is TGTGCCACGGGCCGTGGGGGGGAAAAACTGTTTTTT. Translation: CATGRGGEKLFF.

This clone appeared once. This chain joins TRBV7-9 and TRBJ2-5, with 14 nucleotides matching TRBD2. Germline assignment: CDR1 SEHNR and CDR2 FQNEAQ (reference sequence). J gave up 5 bases and V 8 bases, and 7 bases lay outside the gene matches. This CDR3 comprises 15 residues. The CDR3 sequence: CASGRLAGGLETQYF. The CDR3 nucleotides read TGTGCCAGCGGCCGACTAGCGGGAGGGTTGGAGACCCAGTACTTC.

The rearrangement links TRBV6-1 to TRBJ2-2, with D perhaps TRBD2 (6 bases). This CDR3 spans 14 amino acids. Between the trimmed V and J ends, which lost 11 bases and 4 bases, there was a span of 17 bases. Germline-derived CDR1 and CDR2 are MNHNS and SASEGT. The CDR3: CALRRELGTGELFF. CDR3 DNA sequence: TGTGCCTTAAGGAGGGAGTTAGGCACCGGGGAGCTGTTTTTT.

The chain is built from TRBV4-3 and TRBJ2-7, with D hard to call. V dropped 1 base and J dropped 2 bases, with 9 bases sitting between them. There are 14 residues in the CDR3. CDR1 and CDR2 from the germline V gene are LGHNA and YSLEER. This CDR3 reads CASSQVVGTYEQYF. The CDR3 DNA reads as TGCGCCAGCAGCCAAGTTGTGGGAACCTACGAGCAGTACTTC.

A remark on this clone: Different DNA sequences within this sample yield the same CDR3. The chain employs TRBV5-1 and TRBJ2-1, with D possibly TRBD2 on 5 matching bases. The V gene lost 0 bases and the J gene lost 0 bases, with 7 bases spanning the gap. The CDR3 consists of 15 residues. CDR1 and CDR2 from the germline V gene are SGHRS and YFSETQ. The CDR3 DNA sequence: TGCGCCAGCAGCTTGGCGGGAAACTCCTACAATGAGCAGTTCTTC. Translation: CASSLAGNSYNEQFF. Using reference TRBV5-1 and TRBJ2-1 for the parts outside the CDR3, the full variable domain is KAGVTQTPRYLIKTRGQQVTLSCSPISGHRSVSWYQQTPGQGLQFLFEYFSETQRNKGNFPGRFSGRQFSNSRSEMNVSTLELGDSALYLCASSLAGNSYNEQFFGPGTRLTVL.

The gene calls are TRBV4-1 and TRBJ2-4, with D unresolved. The CDR3 contains 19 residues. Germline loops: CDR1 MGHRA, CDR2 YSYEKL. The germline V and J ends were trimmed by 0 bases and 1 base, with 19 bases remaining between them. CDR3 sequence reads: CASSQDDRTLPGAKNIQYF. The CDR3 nucleotides read TGCGCCAGCAGCCAAGACGACCGCACCCTTCCCGGGGCCAAAAACATTCAGTACTTC.

The count of this clone is one. The rearrangement links TRBV4-3 to TRBJ1-1; 9 bases fit TRBD1. V lost 0 bases to trimming and J lost 5 bases; unmatched junction nucleotides: 10. Germline loops: CDR1 LGHNA, CDR2 YSLEER. The CDR3 contains 17 residues. In DNA, the CDR3 is TGCGCCAGCAGCCAAGATAGGGGACAGGGCTTGGGAACTGAAGCTTTCTTT. Translation: CASSQDRGQGLGTEAFF.

V gene TRBV4-1 combines with J gene TRBJ2-5; D is perhaps TRBD2 (6 bases). There are 14 residues in the CDR3. Germline loops: CDR1 MGHRA, CDR2 YSYEKL. V lost 7 bases to trimming and J lost 1 base, with 13 bases between them. The CDR3 sequence is CASKAGLIQETQYF. The CDR3 nucleotides are TGCGCCAGCAAGGCGGGACTGATCCAAGAGACCCAGTACTTC.

This rearrangement joins TRBV19 to TRBJ2-7, with D tentatively TRBD1 (6 bases). CDR3 length: 13 residues. V gave up 5 bases and J gave up 6 bases, with 14 bases separating them. Germline CDR1 and CDR2: LNHDA and SQIVND (reference sequence). The CDR3 region has the DNA TGTGCCAGTAGTCTCCGGGACACTCCCGAGCAGTACTTC. This translates into CASSLRDTPEQYF.

V usage is TRBV6-1 and J usage is TRBJ1-2; TRBD1 matches 9 bases. This CDR3 is 16 amino acids long. Unmatched junction bases numbered 6, after V lost 1 base and J lost 3 bases. Germline V gene sequence: CDR1 MNHNS, CDR2 SASEGT. CDR3 in amino acids: CASSEGRRTGDYGYTF. The DNA of the CDR3 is TGTGCCAGCAGTGAAGGCCGAAGGACAGGGGACTATGGCTACACCTTC.

The chain employs TRBV4-3 and TRBJ2-3; 10 bases line up with TRBD2. Germline CDR1 and CDR2: LGHNA and YSLEER. The CDR3 extends over 16 amino acids. Unmatched junction bases numbered 6, after V lost 1 base and J lost 5 bases. CDR3 residues: CASSQGLAGDGDTQYF. The CDR3 DNA follows: TGCGCCAGCAGCCAAGGGCTAGCGGGAGATGGAGATACGCAGTATTTT.

This chain connects TRBV29-1 to TRBJ1-1; no reliable D call. Trimming left V 7 bases short and J 5 bases short, with 17 bases between. This CDR3 contains 13 residues. In germline, CDR1 is SQVTM, CDR2 ANQGSEA. CDR3 in DNA: TGCAGCGCGCGCGGTTTGTTGGTTACTGAAGCTTTCTTT. This gives the protein CSARGLLVTEAFF.

The V and J genes are TRBV7-3 and TRBJ1-1; D unclear. The CDR3 totals 13 residues. Germline V gives CDR1 SGHTA, CDR2 FQGTGA. Trimming cost V 3 bases and J 1 base, with 6 bases left between them. Here the CDR3 reads CASSLIGNTEAFF. Written as DNA, the CDR3 is TGTGCCAGCAGCTTGATCGGGAACACTGAAGCTTTCTTT.

The chain uses TRBV7-3 and TRBJ2-2; D remains unclear. The CDR3 has 13 residues. V lost 1 base to trimming and J lost 2 bases, with 2 bases between them. The germline gives CDR1 SGHTA, CDR2 FQGTGA. The CDR3 sequence: CASSLINTGELFF. The CDR3 DNA reads as TGTGCCAGCAGCTTAATAAACACCGGGGAGCTGTTTTTT.

The chain combines TRBV6-6 with TRBJ1-4; D remains unclear. This CDR3 region has 16 residues. Between the trimmed V and J ends, which lost 4 bases and 5 bases, there was a span of 17 bases. Germline CDR1 is MNHNY and CDR2 is SVGAGI (reference sequence). In DNA, the CDR3 is TGTGCCAGCAGTTTTTCCTTCAGGTCGGGAAATGAAAAACTGTTTTTT. It is translated as CASSFSFRSGNEKLFF.

The chain uses TRBV30 and TRBJ2-1; D assignment may be TRBD1 or TRBD2 (8 bases each). This CDR3 contains 21 residues. Germline V gene lookup returns CDR1 GTSNPN and CDR2 SVGIG (reference sequence). V was shortened by 3 bases and J by 2 bases, with 32 bases between the two germline ends. CDR3 sequence (DNA): TGTGCCTGGAGCGCAGGGGGCAACCTAGCGGGCTCCTCCTACGCCTACAATGAGCAGTTCTTC. It is translated as CAWSAGGNLAGSSYAYNEQFF.

The J gene is TRBJ2-3, the V gene TRBV10-1; tentatively, D is TRBD2 (5 bases). V gave up 3 bases and J gave up 2 bases, with 12 bases separating them. There are 15 residues in the CDR3. Germline CDR1 WNHNN, CDR2 SYGVQD (reference sequence). In DNA form, the CDR3 reads TGCGCCAGCAGTGATCTAGCTGTCCCCACAGATACGCAGTATTTT. Protein sequence: CASSDLAVPTDTQYF.

J is TRBJ1-5 and V is TRBV4-1, with D perhaps TRBD1 (5 bases). V was cut by 0 bases and J by 2 bases, with 14 bases left in between. The length of the CDR3 is 17 residues. CDR1 MGHRA and CDR2 YSYEKL come from the germline V gene. CDR3 protein: CASSQDAGGTGNQPQHF. For the CDR3, the DNA is TGCGCCAGCAGCCAAGATGCGGGAGGGACCGGCAATCAGCCCCAGCATTTT.

V gene TRBV2 combines with J gene TRBJ2-1; 13 bases are a match to TRBD2. Germline V gene data show CDR1 as SNHLY and CDR2 as FYNNEI. The CDR3 totals 14 residues. V shed 6 bases and J 7 bases; nucleotides not matched to a gene: 3. CDR3 residues: CASRGTSGMNEQFF. CDR3 nucleotides: TGTGCCAGCAGGGGGACTAGCGGGATGAATGAGCAGTTCTTC.

The chain couples TRBV20-1 to TRBJ2-5, with unresolved D. The CDR3 is made up of 11 amino acids. Germline V gene lookup returns CDR1 DFQATT and CDR2 SNEGSKA (reference sequence). V lost 1 base, J lost 10 bases, and 10 bases lay in between. Here the CDR3 reads CSARGAPDQYF. CDR3 DNA: TGCAGTGCTAGAGGTGCCCCGGACCAGTACTTC.

The rearrangement uses TRBV19 and TRBJ1-1; TRBD1 matches 9 bases. V was clipped by 1 base and J by 3 bases; unmatched bases: 6. CDR1 and CDR2 (germline): LNHDA, SQIVND (reference sequence). The CDR3 runs 16 residues. CDR3: CASSIGNRGQHTEAFF. The CDR3 DNA is TGTGCCAGTAGTATAGGAAACAGGGGGCAGCACACTGAAGCTTTCTTT. Drawing the rest from reference TRBV19 and TRBJ1-1, the complete variable domain is DGGITQSPKYLFRKEGQNVTLSCEQNLNHDAMYWYRQDPGQGLRLIYYSQIVNDFQKGDIAEGYSVSREKKESFPLTVTSAQKNPTAFYLCASSIGNRGQHTEAFFGQGTRLTVV.

The rearrangement uses TRBV2 and TRBJ2-3; a weak D match, TRBD2 (5 bases). This CDR3 is built from 16 residues. Germline lookup yields CDR1 SNHLY and CDR2 FYNNEI. The V end was cut by 4 bases, the J end by 1 base, with 15 bases between. The CDR3 loop reads CASSVLGRGGTDTQYF. DNA of the CDR3: TGTGCCAGCAGTGTCTTAGGTCGGGGAGGCACAGATACGCAGTATTTT.

The chain joins TRBV7-8 to TRBJ1-2, with unresolved D. This CDR3 is built from 14 residues. CDR1 is SGHVS, CDR2 FQNEAQ, per germline. V lost 5 bases and J lost 5, with 15 bases in between. The CDR3 DNA sequence: TGTGCCAGCAGCCTCCGCGAGACGGAGTATGGCTACACCTTC. Protein: CASSLRETEYGYTF.

CDR3 region: CASRHRLDSGNTIYF. The CDR3 nucleotides read TGCGCCAGCCGTCACAGGTTAGACTCTGGAAACACCATATATTTT. The genes are TRBV5-1 and TRBJ1-3; D is perhaps TRBD1 (5 bases). The V and J ends lost 7 bases and 0 bases respectively, with 14 bases between them. CDR3 size: 15 residues. Germline V lookup: CDR1 SGHRS, CDR2 YFSETQ.

In this sample, this clone turned up a few times. This chain connects TRBV28 to TRBJ2-7, with TRBD2 matching over 10 bases. In germline, CDR1 is MDHEN, CDR2 SYDVKM. The CDR3 runs 16 residues. Germline trimming cut 6 bases from V and 3 bases from J; bases unmatched to any gene: 11. The CDR3 DNA reads TGTGCCAGCAGAGACCCAAGCGGGAGGGCCCTCTACGAGCAGTACTTC. Encoded protein: CASRDPSGRALYEQYF.

The chain carries TRBV27 and TRBJ2-3, with TRBD2 identical over 11 bases. Losses at the gene ends were 7 bases for V and 0 bases for J; bases not matched to a gene: 12. Germline V CDR1 and CDR2: MNHEY, SMNVEV (reference sequence). CDR3 size: 18 residues. The CDR3 region is CASTATSGRPSSTDTQYF. The DNA of the CDR3 is TGTGCCAGCACCGCAACTAGCGGGAGACCCTCTAGCACAGATACGCAGTATTTT.

DNA of the CDR3: TGTGCCAGCTCACCAGGGCGGAATAATTCACCCCTCCACTTT. It specifies CASSPGRNNSPLHF. The chain employs TRBV18 and TRBJ1-6; no reliable D call. The CDR3 length is 14 residues. Germline lookup yields CDR1 KGHSH and CDR2 LQKENI. V shed 2 bases and J shed 5 bases, with 7 bases lying between them.

The chain combines TRBV11-1 with TRBJ2-7; 9 bases agree with TRBD2. Losses at the gene ends were 5 bases for V and 7 bases for J; bases not matched to a gene: 6. The germline CDR1 and CDR2 sequences are SGHAT and FQDESV (reference sequence). CDR3 length equals 13 residues. In DNA, the CDR3 is TGTGCCAGCAGCCCCCAAGCGGGAGGAGAGCAGTACTTC. Its protein product is CASSPQAGGEQYF.

This clone was recorded once. The chain employs TRBV2 and TRBJ1-5; unclear D gene. The CDR3 sequence is 15 residues long. Germline V gives CDR1 SNHLY, CDR2 FYNNEI. V lost 6 bases and J 0 bases, leaving 12 bases between the germline ends. The CDR3 region is CASRYGENSNQPQHF. For the CDR3, the DNA is TGTGCCAGCAGGTACGGGGAAAATAGCAATCAGCCCCAGCATTTT.

V usage is TRBV7-2 and J usage is TRBJ2-3; D gene unclear. Germline values: CDR1 SGHTA, CDR2 FQGNSA. The length of the CDR3 is 13 residues. V gave up 5 bases and J gave up 3 bases, with 9 bases separating them. In DNA, the CDR3 is TGTGCCAGCAGCCCACCGTGGACAGATACGCAGTATTTT. Translated, it gives CASSPPWTDTQYF.